The 23 T cell receptor beta chains listed next were all sequenced from one sample in a study of OX40 agonist ivuxolimab in advanced cancers. The repertoire was sequenced with immunoSEQ multiplex PCR; TCRdb's copy has only in-frame clones and lacks some. The data hold more than 55,000 clones, with more than 75% observed a single time. The sample consisted of CD4+ or CD8+ T cells sorted from blood, taken in a trial of the OX40 agonist ivuxolimab. The receptor set was obtained from an adult with an advanced solid tumor such as melanoma, head and neck, liver or kidney cancer.

The rearrangement links TRBV5-4 to TRBJ1-1; D not certain. This CDR3 is built from 17 residues. V was pared by 3 bases and J by 4 bases, with 22 bases between. The germline CDR1 and CDR2 sequences are SGHNT and YYREEE (reference sequence). The CDR3 bases are TGTGCCAGCAGCTCCCGAGTATTCCGAAAAGGGAGCACTGAAGCTTTCTTT. The encoded protein is CASSSRVFRKGSTEAFF.

The chain uses TRBV25-1 and TRBJ2-7; 9 positions match TRBD1. The V segment lost 3 bases and the J segment 4 bases; nucleotides outside the gene matches: 7. Germline V gives CDR1 MGHDK, CDR2 SYGVNS. CDR3 length: 15 residues. In DNA form, the CDR3 reads TGTGCCAGCAGTGAGCACCACAGGGGGCGGTACGAGCAGTACTTC. Amino acids: CASSEHHRGRYEQYF.

The gene calls are TRBV7-3 and TRBJ2-6; 7 nucleotides match TRBD1. Germline CDR1 reads SGHTA; CDR2 reads FQGTGA. The CDR3 is 16 amino acids. Germline trimming cut 5 bases from V and 2 bases from J; bases unmatched to any gene: 6. CDR3 protein: CASSLDRAPGANVLTF. CDR3 DNA sequence: TGTGCCAGCAGCCTTGACAGGGCTCCTGGGGCCAACGTCCTGACTTTC.

The genes are TRBV4-2 and TRBJ1-2; D is possibly TRBD1 (6 bases). The CDR3 has 14 amino acids. Trimming stripped 5 bases from V and 6 bases from J, with 16 bases between. Germline lookup yields CDR1 LGHNA and CDR2 YNFKEQ. For the CDR3, the DNA is TGTGCCAGCAGCTTGAGACAGGCTCGTGATGGCTACACCTTC. Translating gives CASSLRQARDGYTF.

The chain couples TRBV18 to TRBJ1-2; D is unresolved. Germline V CDR1 and CDR2: KGHSH, LQKENI. The CDR3 consists of 14 residues. V lost 0 bases and J lost 4, with 9 bases in between. CDR3 in amino acids: CASSPPTGVYGYTF. The CDR3 DNA reads as TGTGCCAGCTCACCACCGACGGGTGTCTATGGCTACACCTTC. The entire variable domain, with the rest obtained from reference TRBV18 and TRBJ1-2, is as follows: NAGVMQNPRHLVRRRGQEARLRCSPMKGHSHVYWYRQLPEEGLKFMVYLQKENIIDESGMPKERFSAEFPKEGPSILRIQQVVRGDSAAYFCASSPPTGVYGYTFGSGTRLTVV.

The chain carries TRBV27 and TRBJ2-5; possible D gene TRBD2, 7 bases. Matching the DNA end better, TRBJ2-7 makes the J call doubtful. This CDR3 contains 19 residues. Per the germline V gene, CDR1 is MNHEY and CDR2 is SMNVEV (reference sequence). The CDR3, as DNA: TGTGCCAGCAGTTTAAAGATAACGGGGGGCGCATATCCCGCCTACGAGCAGTACTTC. Residues: CASSLKITGGAYPAYEQYF.

The chain links TRBV6-5 to TRBJ1-2; 7 nucleotides line up with TRBD1. The CDR3 loop spans 13 amino acids. Per the germline V gene, CDR1 is MNHEY and CDR2 is SVGAGI. J gave up 7 bases and V 6 bases, and 8 bases lay outside the gene matches. CDR3 nucleotide sequence: TGTGCCAGCAGACCGACAGGGCGGTTTGGCTACACCTTC. As protein: CASRPTGRFGYTF.

The chain recombines TRBV7-8 with TRBJ2-3, with 11 nucleotides matching TRBD2. This CDR3 comprises 16 residues. With 3 bases clipped from V and 6 bases from J, the junction kept 8 bases outside the gene matches. Germline V gene lookup returns CDR1 SGHVS and CDR2 FQNEAQ. The CDR3 DNA reads as TGTGCCAGCAGCTTGGATCTAGCGGGAGGAAGGGATACGCAGTATTTT. Protein sequence: CASSLDLAGGRDTQYF.

By share of the sample, this clone is medium-sized. V and J are TRBV7-9 and TRBJ2-7; D is undetermined. The CDR3 contains 15 residues. V was trimmed by 4 bases and J by 2 bases, leaving 15 bases between them. Germline loops: CDR1 SEHNR, CDR2 FQNEAQ (reference sequence). CDR3 in amino acids: CASSSSSRAAYEQYF. CDR3 sequence (DNA): TGTGCCAGCAGCTCGTCGTCACGGGCTGCCTACGAGCAGTACTTC.

This clone was detected once. J is TRBJ2-5 and V is TRBV5-1; TRBD2 matches 10 bases. The CDR3 is 17 residues long. V trimming: 3 bases; J trimming: 4 bases; junction bases outside the gene matches: 12. Looked up from germline, CDR1 is SGHRS and CDR2 is YFSETQ. The CDR3 coding sequence is TGCGCCAGCAGCTCTACAGGGATAGCGGGAGGCGTAGAGACCCAGTACTTC. Protein: CASSSTGIAGGVETQYF.

This rearrangement joins TRBV4-2 to TRBJ2-4, with TRBD2 identical over 11 bases. V shed 3 bases and J 8 bases; nucleotides not matched to a gene: 6. The CDR3 has 15 residues. Per germline, CDR1 LGHNA and CDR2 YNFKEQ. CDR3 loop: CASSQSTSGIDIQYF. The CDR3 nucleotides are TGTGCCAGCAGCCAGTCGACTAGCGGGATCGACATTCAGTACTTC.

V usage is TRBV29-1 and J usage is TRBJ2-3; no definite D call. V was trimmed by 8 bases and J by 2 bases, leaving 5 bases between them. The V gene's germline CDR1 is SQVTM and CDR2 ANQGSEA. CDR3 length: 10 residues. DNA for the CDR3: TGCAGCACTAACACAGATACGCAGTATTTT. Protein product: CSTNTDTQYF.

This chain joins TRBV2 and TRBJ1-5, with D tentatively TRBD1 (5 bases). CDR3 length equals 16 residues. Germline values: CDR1 SNHLY, CDR2 FYNNEI. V was shortened by 3 bases and J by 6 bases, with 18 bases between the two germline ends. In DNA form, the CDR3 reads TGTGCCAGCAGTGATAGGGCGCCTGGGGGGAGTCAGCCCCAGCATTTT. This gives the protein CASSDRAPGGSQPQHF.

This rearrangement joins TRBV7-3 to TRBJ2-1; tentatively, D is TRBD1 or TRBD2 (5 bases each). From germline, CDR1 is SGHTA and CDR2 FQGTGA. Trimming took off 5 bases at V and 6 bases at J, with 8 bases between the two ends. There are 12 residues in the CDR3. As DNA, the CDR3 is TGTGCCAGCAGCCTTGGGACCAATGAGCAGTTCTTC. Protein product: CASSLGTNEQFF.

The chain combines TRBV2 with TRBJ2-7, with 7 nucleotides matching TRBD1. The CDR3 totals 16 residues. The germline V gene has CDR1 SNHLY and CDR2 FYNNEI. Trimming cost V 1 base and J 3 bases; bases outside gene matches: 9. The DNA for the CDR3 is TGTGCCAGCAGTGAAGTTTACCCGACAGGGAACTACGAGCAGTACTTC. It translates to CASSEVYPTGNYEQYF.

This rearrangement joins TRBV14 to TRBJ2-1; the match to TRBD2 covers 13 bases. V lost 4 bases and J lost 9; bases outside the gene matches: 6. Germline V gene data show CDR1 as SGHDN and CDR2 as FVKESK. The CDR3 contains 15 residues. Here the CDR3 DNA reads TGTGCCAGCAGCCGGACTAGCGGGAGTGTAGGTGAGCAGTTCTTC. It encodes CASSRTSGSVGEQFF. The variable domain in full, with the rest retrieved from reference TRBV14 and TRBJ2-1, is EAGVTQFPSHSVIEKGQTVTLRCDPISGHDNLYWYRRVMGKEIKFLLHFVKESKQDESGMPNNRFLAERTGGTYSTLKVQPAELEDSGVYFCASSRTSGSVGEQFFGPGTRLTVL.

The genes are TRBV18 and TRBJ2-7; D unresolved. CDR1 is KGHSH, CDR2 LQKENI, per germline. Trimming left V 3 bases short and J 13 bases short, with 28 bases between. This CDR3 has 16 amino acids. The CDR3 here is CASSPHLYGIHGALYF. Written as DNA, the CDR3 is TGTGCCAGCTCACCCCACCTCTACGGAATACACGGCGCCCTTTACTTC.

The chain couples TRBV18 to TRBJ1-2; 7 nucleotides agree with TRBD1. V shed 2 bases, J shed 5 bases, and the junction held 11 bases outside the gene matches. The CDR3 length is 16 residues. Looked up from germline, CDR1 is KGHSH and CDR2 is LQKENI. The CDR3 loop is CASSPNRQGWDYGYTF. The CDR3 DNA is TGTGCCAGCTCACCAAATCGACAGGGATGGGATTATGGCTACACCTTC.

Only one count was recorded for this clone. The genes are TRBV7-9 and TRBJ1-1; possible D gene TRBD1, 5 bases. The length of the CDR3 is 17 residues. Germline-derived CDR1 and CDR2 are SEHNR and FQNEAQ (reference sequence). V shed 1 base and J shed 1 base, with 16 bases lying between them. The CDR3 here is CASSLVTHPGKNTEAFF. The DNA for the CDR3 is TGTGCCAGCAGCTTAGTTACACACCCAGGGAAGAACACTGAAGCTTTCTTT.

The rearrangement uses TRBV11-2 and TRBJ2-7; TRBD2 aligns across 7 bases. V gave up 1 base and J gave up 7 bases; unmatched junction bases: 10. Germline assignment: CDR1 SGHAT and CDR2 FQNNGV. The CDR3 sequence is 15 residues long. The CDR3 here is CASSLGLRGRGEQYF. In DNA form, the CDR3 reads TGTGCCAGCAGCTTAGGCCTACGAGGGCGGGGGGAGCAGTACTTC.

V and J are TRBV7-9 and TRBJ1-1; D remains unclear. This CDR3 spans 12 amino acids. The germline CDR1 and CDR2 sequences are SEHNR and FQNEAQ (reference sequence). V lost 7 bases and J lost 3, with 9 bases in between. Written as DNA, the CDR3 is TGTGCCAGCACCAAGGCAGACACTGAAGCTTTCTTT. This translates into CASTKADTEAFF. The full variable domain, its missing parts supplied by reference TRBV7-9 and TRBJ1-1, is DTGVSQNPRHKITKRGQNVTFRCDPISEHNRLYWYRQTLGQGPEFLTYFQNEAQLEKSRLLSDRFSAERPKGSFSTLEIQRTEQGDSAMYLCASTKADTEAFFGQGTRLTVV.

The chain joins TRBV19 to TRBJ1-2; D perhaps matches TRBD1 (5 bases). This CDR3 is built from 14 residues. The V gene lost 4 bases and the J gene lost 7 bases, with 16 bases spanning the gap. Germline values: CDR1 LNHDA, CDR2 SQIVND (reference sequence). The CDR3 region is CASSTVTDQAGYTF. CDR3 sequence (DNA): TGTGCCAGTAGTACCGTGACAGATCAGGCTGGCTACACCTTC.

The J gene is TRBJ2-7, the V gene TRBV5-4; 7 bases align to TRBD1. This CDR3 is built from 13 residues. The J segment lost 7 bases and the V segment lost 4 bases, leaving 8 bases of the junction unmatched. CDR1 is SGHNT, CDR2 YYREEE, per germline (reference sequence). CDR3 nucleotide sequence: TGTGCCAGCAGCGCGGACAGGTTCTGGGAGCAGTACTTC. Its protein is CASSADRFWEQYF. The full variable domain, completed using reference TRBV5-4 and TRBJ2-7, is ETGVTQSPTHLIKTRGQQVTLRCSSQSGHNTVSWYQQALGQGPQFIFQYYREEENGRGNFPPRFSGLQFPNYSSELNVNALELDDSALYLCASSADRFWEQYFGPGTRLTVT.